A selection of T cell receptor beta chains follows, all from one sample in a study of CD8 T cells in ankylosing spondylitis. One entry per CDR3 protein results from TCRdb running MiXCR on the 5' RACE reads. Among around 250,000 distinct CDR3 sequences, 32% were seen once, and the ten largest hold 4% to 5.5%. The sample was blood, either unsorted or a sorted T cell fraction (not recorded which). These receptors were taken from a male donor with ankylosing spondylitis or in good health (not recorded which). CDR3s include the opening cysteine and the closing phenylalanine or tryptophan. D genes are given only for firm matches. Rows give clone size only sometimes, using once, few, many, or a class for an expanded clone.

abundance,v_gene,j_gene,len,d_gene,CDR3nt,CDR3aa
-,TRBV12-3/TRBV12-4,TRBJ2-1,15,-,TGTGCCAGCAGCCCCTCTTTGGTGGCCGTCAATGAGCAGTTCTTC,CASSPSLVAVNEQFF
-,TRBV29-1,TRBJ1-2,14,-,TGCAGCGGGGAGACAGCATTATCGAACTATGGCTACACCTTC,CSGETALSNYGYTF
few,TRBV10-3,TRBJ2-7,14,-,TGTGCCACCGGGGAGGGACAGGAGAGCTACGAGCAGTACTTC,CATGEGQESYEQYF
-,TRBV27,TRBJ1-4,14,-,TGTGCCAGCAGTTTACGACCGACGAATGAAAAACTGTTTTTT,CASSLRPTNEKLFF
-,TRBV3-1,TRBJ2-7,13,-,TGTGCCAGCAGTCAACATGGGGCCTACGAGCAGTACTTC,CASSQHGAYEQYF
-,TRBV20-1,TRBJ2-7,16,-,TGCAGTGCTAGGGAGGTGCGTGGGGGCCCTTCCTACGAGCAGTACTTC,CSAREVRGGPSYEQYF
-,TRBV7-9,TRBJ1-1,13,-,TGTGCCAGCAGCTTAGTTACCGACACTGAAGCTTTCTTT,CASSLVTDTEAFF
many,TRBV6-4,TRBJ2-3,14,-,TGTGCCAGCAGTGACTCGACTGGCACAGATACGCAGTATTTT,CASSDSTGTDTQYF
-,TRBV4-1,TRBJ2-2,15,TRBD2,TGCGCCAGCAGCCGGGAGGGGACCGACACCGGGGAGCTGTTTTTT,CASSREGTDTGELFF
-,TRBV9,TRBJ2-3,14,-,TGTGCCAGCAGCGTAGCACCTCGGGCAGATACGCAGTATTTT,CASSVAPRADTQYF
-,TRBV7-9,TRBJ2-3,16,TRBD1,TGTGCCAGCAGCTTAAAGTTGGGGACAGGGGCAGATACGCAGTATTTT,CASSLKLGTGADTQYF
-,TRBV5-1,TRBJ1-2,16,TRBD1,TGCGCCAGCAGCCCCGACCCGGGACAGGGTGGCTATGGCTACACCTTC,CASSPDPGQGGYGYTF
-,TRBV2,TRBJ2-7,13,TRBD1,TGTGCCAGCAGTGGACAGGGAAACTACGAGCAGTACTTC,CASSGQGNYEQYF
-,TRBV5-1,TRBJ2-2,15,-,TGCGCCAGCGCACCGCGTGGGGGTGATACCGGGGAGCTGTTTTTT,CASAPRGGDTGELFF
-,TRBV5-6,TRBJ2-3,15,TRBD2,TGTGCCAGCAGCTTACTAGCGGAGCGCACAGATACGCAGTATTTT,CASSLLAERTDTQYF
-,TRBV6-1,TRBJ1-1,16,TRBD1,TGTGCCAGCAGTATCCTGGGGACAGGGCGGAACACTGAAGCTTTCTTT,CASSILGTGRNTEAFF